Following are 11 T cell receptor beta chains from one sample sequenced in a study of T cells in Graves' hyperthyroidism and ophthalmopathy. The TCR beta CDR3 regions underwent amplification using RNA transcripts as the source. RT-PCR in the first round (using the HTBI primer set) targeted the TCR CDR3. MiXCR, run by TCRdb on the multiplex PCR reads, gives a single entry per CDR3 protein. This table has roughly 100,000 distinct CDR3 sequences, about 45% appearing once. Sequencing input: blood. Every receptor here comes from a man between 35 and 55 years old with Graves' hyperthyroidism.

This chain connects TRBV7-3 to TRBJ1-5; TRBD1 is a possible D gene (6 bases). V was shortened by 5 bases and J by 11 bases, with 19 bases between the two germline ends. Germline loops: CDR1 SGHTA, CDR2 FQGTGA. This CDR3 is 14 amino acids long. The CDR3 nucleotides read TGTGCCAGCAGCGCGGGGGGGCCCCAAGAGACCCAGCATTTT. Encoded protein: CASSAGGPQETQHF.

Comment on this clonotype: Being one base from a much bigger clone, this may be a read error. The CDR3 reads CSARDQGGGPYNEQSF. The DNA of the CDR3 is TGCAGTGCTAGAGATCAGGGGGGGGGCCCCTACAATGAGCAGTCCTTC. The rearrangement links TRBV20-1 to TRBJ2-1; D possibly uses TRBD1 or TRBD2 (7 bases each). Germline CDR1 reads DFQATT; CDR2 reads SNEGSKA (reference sequence). The CDR3 has 16 residues.

As for this clonotype: Being one base from a much bigger clone, this may be a read error. J is TRBJ2-3 and V is TRBV12-3 or TRBV12-4, with D tentatively TRBD1 (6 bases). V was clipped by 2 bases and J by 2 bases, with 11 bases between them. There are 15 residues in the CDR3. This CDR3 is CASSLRQDSTDTQYF. The CDR3 nucleotides are TGTGCCAGCAGTTTAAGACAGGATTCCACAGATACGCAGTATTTT.

This rearrangement joins TRBV20-1 to TRBJ2-7; a possible D gene is TRBD1 (6 bases). Trimming cost V 6 bases and J 1 base, with 16 bases left between them. The CDR3 spans 14 residues. Germline-derived CDR1 and CDR2 are DFQATT and SNEGSKA (reference sequence). CDR3 protein: CSASNGQGSYEQYF. CDR3 nucleotides: TGCAGTGCCAGCAATGGGCAGGGGTCCTACGAGCAGTACTTC.

The gene calls are TRBV29-1 and TRBJ1-5; D is perhaps TRBD1 (5 bases). In germline, CDR1 is SQVTM, CDR2 ANQGSEA. The V and J ends lost 2 bases and 0 bases respectively, with 20 bases between them. This CDR3 is 18 amino acids long. The CDR3, as DNA: TGCAGCGTTGAATTGGTAGCGGGACCTACGTATAGCAATCAGCCCCAGCATTTT. Its protein is CSVELVAGPTYSNQPQHF.

For this clonotype: This could be a read error, since a much larger clone is one nucleotide away. J is TRBJ2-6 and V is TRBV2; TRBD2 agrees at 7 bases. CDR1 and CDR2 (germline): SNHLY, FYNNEI. The length of the CDR3 is 17 residues. The CDR3 protein is CAISYGRGNSGANVLTF. DNA for the CDR3: TGTGCCATCAGTTACGGGCGGGGGAACTCTGGGGCCAACGTCCTGACTTTC.

As regards this clonotype: At one end, the junction sequence differs from germline, possibly due to a read error. The V and J genes are TRBV2 and TRBJ1-2; D ambiguous. The CDR3 is 14 amino acids. Germline lookup yields CDR1 SNHLY and CDR2 FYNNEI. The CDR3 DNA reads as TGTACCAGCAGTCCCCAGGAGAGCCACTATGGCTACAGCTTC. This codes for CTSSPQESHYGYSF.

This clonotype has at least ten counts. V is TRBV19 and J is TRBJ2-2; D may correspond to TRBD1 or TRBD2 (5 bases each). The CDR3 spans 13 residues. V lost 5 bases and J lost 6, with 10 bases in between. Per the germline V gene, CDR1 is LNHDA and CDR2 is SQIVND (reference sequence). The CDR3 DNA sequence: TGTGCCAGTAGTGTTCAGGGACCCGGGGAGCTGTTTTTT. Protein product: CASSVQGPGELFF. The variable domain in full, completed from reference TRBV19 and TRBJ2-2, reads DGGITQSPKYLFRKEGQNVTLSCEQNLNHDAMYWYRQDPGQGLRLIYYSQIVNDFQKGDIAEGYSVSREKKESFPLTVTSAQKNPTAFYLCASSVQGPGELFFGEGSRLTVL.

In this sample, this clonotype turned up many times. V is TRBV20-1 and J is TRBJ1-1; D uncertain. CDR1 and CDR2 from the germline V gene are DFQATT and SNEGSKA (reference sequence). Deletions cut 5 bases from V and 3 bases from J, with 19 bases between. This CDR3 is built from 15 residues. CDR3 sequence reads: CSAPDGVNRDTEAFF. CDR3 bases: TGCAGTGCTCCGGACGGTGTGAATCGGGACACTGAAGCTTTCTTT.

At least ten counts were recorded for this clonotype. The rearrangement joins TRBV6-4 to TRBJ2-1; D is unclear. Trimming took off 0 bases at V and 13 bases at J, with 13 bases between the two ends. This CDR3 contains 13 residues. The V gene's germline CDR1 is MRHNA and CDR2 SNTAGT. The CDR3 spells CASSDSRDTGQFF. CDR3 coding DNA: TGTGCCAGCAGTGACTCGAGAGACACCGGCCAGTTCTTC.

This clonotype appeared once. The chain joins TRBV11-2 to TRBJ1-2, with TRBD1 matching over 9 bases. This CDR3 is built from 16 residues. J was trimmed by 0 bases and V by 8 bases; bases with no gene match: 10. Germline V CDR1 and CDR2: SGHAT, FQNNGV. The CDR3 sequence is CASVRDRECANYGYTF. DNA for the CDR3: TGTGCCAGCGTCCGGGACAGGGAATGTGCTAACTATGGCTACACCTTC.